The clone carrying this TCR beta chain was picked up many times. This sample was taken from a study of blood T cell repertoires in COVID-19. In the source study's methods: Researchers report that nucleated cell counts were estimated from reference gene primer amplification. Some clones are missing from TCRdb's copy, which holds only in-frame ones; the method was immunoSEQ multiplex PCR. V and J calls and clone size are copied from that table; D and trimming were computed from the DNA. The table records approximately 200,000 clones, roughly four fifths of them present only once. The CDR3 totals 16 residues. The V gene's germline CDR1 is SEHNR and CDR2 FQNEAQ (reference sequence). V lost 0 bases and J 1 base, leaving 7 bases between the germline ends.

This clonotype originated in a middle-aged man who had recovered from COVID-19. The source material was PBMCs or T cells enriched from blood (not recorded which). The rearrangement uses TRBV7-9 and TRBJ2-6; possibly TRBD1 for D (6 bases). The CDR3 protein is CASSLAGTSGANVLTF. The DNA of the CDR3 is TGTGCCAGCAGCTTAGCGGGGACATCTGGGGCCAACGTCCTGACTTTC.